This passage covers 25 T cell receptor beta chains from one sample sequenced in a study of T cell responses to AZD1222 COVID-19 vaccine. Data came from immunoSEQ multiplex PCR; TCRdb stores just in-frame clones and leaves some out. Here the sample spans 75,000 to 95,000 clones, 88% being singletons. This material consisted of peripheral blood, taken 28 days after the second dose of the MenACWY control vaccine. The receptors here all came from an adult who received the MenACWY meningococcal vaccine as a control.

This clone was recorded once. The V and J genes are TRBV13 and TRBJ2-5; no clear D gene. Germline CDR1 PRHDT, CDR2 FYEKMQ (reference sequence). V shed 5 bases and J shed 5 bases, with 9 bases lying between them. This CDR3 has 12 residues. The CDR3 sequence: CASSPLRETQYF. The CDR3 bases are TGTGCCAGCAGCCCACTACGGGAGACCCAGTACTTC.

V usage is TRBV7-2 and J usage is TRBJ1-1, with 7 bases lining up with TRBD1. The V gene end was trimmed by 0 bases and the J gene end by 6 bases; junction bases not matched to a gene: 4. CDR3 length: 14 residues. Looked up from germline, CDR1 is SGHTA and CDR2 is FQGNSA. The CDR3 DNA follows: TGTGCCAGCAGCTTAGCGCGGCAGGGGGCTGAAGCTTTCTTT. It specifies CASSLARQGAEAFF.

The chain carries TRBV14 and TRBJ2-2; D remains ambiguous. From germline, CDR1 is SGHDN and CDR2 FVKESK. The CDR3 extends over 16 amino acids. Trimming cost V 1 base and J 8 bases, with 17 bases left between them. The CDR3 DNA reads TGTGCCAGCAGCCAAGGAATAAAGGGCCTCATGGGGGAGCTGTTTTTT. Encoded protein: CASSQGIKGLMGELFF.

This chain links TRBV19 with TRBJ2-5, with 12 bases aligning to TRBD2. CDR3 length: 16 amino acids. J gave up 5 bases and V 3 bases, and 7 bases lay outside the gene matches. The germline V gene encodes CDR1 LNHDA and CDR2 SQIVND (reference sequence). The CDR3 loop reads CASSILWTSGEETQYF. The CDR3 DNA reads TGTGCCAGTAGTATTTTGTGGACTAGCGGGGAGGAGACCCAGTACTTC.

This rearrangement joins TRBV9 to TRBJ2-1; D ambiguous. The CDR3 loop spans 13 amino acids. CDR1 SGDLS and CDR2 YYNGEE come from the germline V gene. V lost 2 bases, J lost 6 bases, and 9 bases lay in between. Here the CDR3 DNA reads TGTGCCAGCAGCGTCTCGGTCGGCAATGAGCAGTTCTTC. Protein product: CASSVSVGNEQFF.

The rearrangement joins TRBV6-1 to TRBJ2-5; D is undetermined. Trimming took 0 bases from V and 7 from J, leaving 9 bases between them. In germline, CDR1 is MNHNS, CDR2 SASEGT. CDR3 length: 13 amino acids. CDR3 amino acids: CASSEAGLRTQYF. The CDR3 DNA is TGTGCCAGCAGTGAAGCTGGTTTACGGACCCAGTACTTC.

The chain couples TRBV28 to TRBJ2-3; 7 bases agree with TRBD1. The CDR3 totals 14 residues. CDR1 is MDHEN, CDR2 SYDVKM, per germline. V dropped 6 bases and J dropped 1; count of bases not matched to a gene: 4. CDR3 amino acids: CASRLDRGTDTQYF. The CDR3 DNA reads as TGTGCCAGCAGGCTTGACAGGGGCACAGATACGCAGTATTTT.

This sequence joins TRBV7-9 and TRBJ2-3; possibly TRBD1 or TRBD2 for D (5 bases each). Trimming removed 5 bases at V and 4 bases at J, with 25 bases between. The germline CDR1 and CDR2 sequences are SEHNR and FQNEAQ (reference sequence). The length of the CDR3 is 18 residues. The CDR3 nucleotides read TGTGCCAGCAGCCCCGCAACGGGGACGGTTCTTGACGCAGATACGCAGTATTTT. It translates to CASSPATGTVLDADTQYF. Complete variable domain (other parts from reference TRBV7-9 and TRBJ2-3): DTGVSQNPRHKITKRGQNVTFRCDPISEHNRLYWYRQTLGQGPEFLTYFQNEAQLEKSRLLSDRFSAERPKGSFSTLEIQRTEQGDSAMYLCASSPATGTVLDADTQYFGPGTRLTVL.

A note on this clone: Other DNA sequences in the same sample also yield this CDR3. The V and J genes are TRBV19 and TRBJ1-1, with D maybe TRBD1 (6 bases). CDR1 is LNHDA, CDR2 SQIVND, per germline (reference sequence). The V end lost 6 bases, the J end lost 5 bases, and 13 bases lay between the germline ends. CDR3 size: 13 residues. The CDR3 DNA reads TGTGCCAGTAGCATGGGCAGGGGTACTGAAGCTTTCTTT. Translating gives CASSMGRGTEAFF.

The rearrangement uses TRBV12-3 or TRBV12-4 and TRBJ2-7; D could derive from TRBD1 or TRBD2 (5 bases each). This CDR3 contains 13 residues. V lost 6 bases and J 4 bases, leaving 13 bases between the germline ends. CDR3 DNA: TGTGCCAGCAGGGGCAGGGAGAAGTACGAGCAGTACTTC. Translating it yields CASRGREKYEQYF.

The chain is built from TRBV15 and TRBJ1-1; D gene uncertain. Germline CDR1 and CDR2: LNHNV and YYDKDF (reference sequence). This CDR3 comprises 14 residues. V dropped 1 base and J dropped 4 bases, with 10 bases sitting between them. The CDR3 region has the DNA TGTGCCACCAGCAGAGGTCCCGCGGGCACTGAAGCTTTCTTT. It encodes CATSRGPAGTEAFF. The full variable domain, its missing parts supplied by reference TRBV15 and TRBJ1-1, is DAMVIQNPRYQVTQFGKPVTLSCSQTLNHNVMYWYQQKSSQAPKLLFHYYDKDFNNEADTPDNFQSRRPNTSFCFLDIRSPGLGDTAMYLCATSRGPAGTEAFFGQGTRLTVV.

The chain joins TRBV14 to TRBJ1-2; D gene ambiguous. The CDR3 totals 14 residues. Germline CDR1 reads SGHDN; CDR2 reads FVKESK. Trimming took 5 bases from V and 2 from J, leaving 12 bases between them. CDR3 DNA: TGTGCCAGCAGCTCGCGAGGAGGGAACTATGGCTACACCTTC. Protein sequence: CASSSRGGNYGYTF.

The sample holds one count of this clone. V is TRBV28 and J is TRBJ1-4; 9 positions agree with TRBD1. The CDR3 totals 14 residues. The trim removed 6 bases at V and 8 bases at J, leaving 7 bases unmatched. Germline assignment: CDR1 MDHEN and CDR2 SYDVKM. The CDR3 DNA sequence: TGTGCCAGCAGCCAACAGGGGGCCGGCGAAAAACTGTTTTTT. This sequence encodes CASSQQGAGEKLFF.

This clone occurred once. This sequence joins TRBV29-1 and TRBJ2-7; the match to TRBD1 covers 9 bases. The trim removed 5 bases at V and 2 bases at J, leaving 4 bases unmatched. Germline CDR1 reads SQVTM; CDR2 reads ANQGSEA. The CDR3 loop spans 13 amino acids. CDR3 DNA sequence: TGCAGCGTTCAACAGGGGGCTACCTACGAGCAGTACTTC. Translated, it gives CSVQQGATYEQYF.

V usage is TRBV19 and J usage is TRBJ2-1; TRBD2 aligns across 13 bases. The CDR3 is made up of 15 amino acids. V trimming: 4 bases; J trimming: 10 bases; junction bases outside the gene matches: 7. CDR1 and CDR2 (germline): LNHDA, SQIVND (reference sequence). The CDR3 reads CASSRGLAGDREQFF. The DNA of the CDR3 is TGTGCCAGTAGTAGAGGACTAGCGGGGGACCGGGAGCAGTTCTTC.

The chain uses TRBV9 and TRBJ1-1; tentatively, D is TRBD1 (5 bases). Germline loops: CDR1 SGDLS, CDR2 YYNGEE. This CDR3 is 14 amino acids long. Trimming left V 6 bases short and J 1 base short, with 13 bases between. The CDR3 protein is CASTPLRGNTEAFF. The CDR3 DNA reads TGTGCCAGCACCCCGCTGAGGGGGAACACTGAAGCTTTCTTT.

The chain is built from TRBV27 and TRBJ2-5, with D unclear. The germline gives CDR1 MNHEY, CDR2 SMNVEV (reference sequence). There are 13 residues in the CDR3. The V gene lost 4 bases and the J gene lost 2 bases, with 8 bases spanning the gap. CDR3 protein: CASSSHRQETQYF. The CDR3 nucleotides read TGTGCCAGCAGTTCCCACCGACAAGAGACCCAGTACTTC.

CDR3 sequence (DNA): TGTGCCAGCAGCCTGGAGGCAGGGTCGTTAACCGGGGAGCTGTTTTTT. This codes for CASSLEAGSLTGELFF. This chain uses TRBV5-4 with TRBJ2-2; D could derive from TRBD1 or TRBD2 (5 bases each). Germline CDR1 reads SGHNT; CDR2 reads YYREEE (reference sequence). This CDR3 has 16 amino acids. Trimming shortened V by 4 bases and J by 5 bases, and 18 bases separated the two germline ends.

The DNA of the CDR3 is TGTGCCAGCAGCTCGGACCCGGGACAGATGAACACTGAAGCTTTCTTT. Translating it yields CASSSDPGQMNTEAFF. The chain couples TRBV5-4 to TRBJ1-1, with 7 bases identical to TRBD1. CDR1 SGHNT and CDR2 YYREEE come from the germline V gene (reference sequence). Losses at the gene ends were 3 bases for V and 0 bases for J; bases not matched to a gene: 8. The CDR3 consists of 16 residues. The full variable domain, with the rest looked up from reference TRBV5-4 and TRBJ1-1, is ETGVTQSPTHLIKTRGQQVTLRCSSQSGHNTVSWYQQALGQGPQFIFQYYREEENGRGNFPPRFSGLQFPNYSSELNVNALELDDSALYLCASSSDPGQMNTEAFFGQGTRLTVV.

V usage is TRBV6-5 and J usage is TRBJ1-5; D gene ambiguous. Trimming left V 6 bases short and J 0 bases short, with 12 bases between. The CDR3 runs 15 residues. The V gene's germline CDR1 is MNHEY and CDR2 SVGAGI. DNA of the CDR3: TGTGCCAGCAGAACGGATTTGAATAGCAATCAGCCCCAGCATTTT. Amino acid sequence: CASRTDLNSNQPQHF.

This chain joins TRBV7-3 and TRBJ1-1, with a weak D call TRBD1 (6 bases). The length of the CDR3 is 15 residues. V was shortened by 1 base and J by 6 bases, with 15 bases between the two germline ends. Per germline, CDR1 SGHTA and CDR2 FQGTGA. CDR3 coding DNA: TGTGCCAGCAGCTTAAATCCGACAGGAAGGTCTGAAGCTTTCTTT. Its translation: CASSLNPTGRSEAFF.

The chain couples TRBV20-1 to TRBJ2-3; TRBD2 agrees at 10 bases. From germline, CDR1 is DFQATT and CDR2 SNEGSKA (reference sequence). This CDR3 contains 15 residues. The V segment lost 3 bases and the J segment 2 bases; nucleotides outside the gene matches: 5. As DNA, the CDR3 is TGCAGTGCTAGTCCTAGCGGGGGTGTCACAGATACGCAGTATTTT. It yields the protein CSASPSGGVTDTQYF.

This chain uses TRBV15 with TRBJ2-1; TRBD1 matches at 11 bases. V trimming: 9 bases; J trimming: 4 bases; junction bases outside the gene matches: 11. The CDR3 runs 16 residues. Germline V gene lookup returns CDR1 LNHNV and CDR2 YYDKDF (reference sequence). The CDR3 sequence: CATGDAGTGGYNEQFF. Here the CDR3 DNA reads TGTGCCACGGGGGATGCCGGGACAGGGGGTTACAATGAGCAGTTCTTC.

The gene calls are TRBV7-2 and TRBJ2-5; 12 bases match TRBD2. The CDR3 covers 17 residues. J lost 5 bases, V lost 1 base, and 8 bases had no gene match. Germline V gives CDR1 SGHTA, CDR2 FQGNSA. The CDR3 spells CASSLVASGGELETQYF. The CDR3 nucleotides read TGTGCCAGCAGCTTAGTCGCTAGCGGGGGGGAGCTGGAGACCCAGTACTTC.

This clone was observed a single time. This chain joins TRBV29-1 and TRBJ1-2; 7 nucleotides align to TRBD1. After removal of 5 bases from V and 7 bases from J, the junction contained 1 base not matched to a gene. The CDR3 contains 10 residues. The germline V gene encodes CDR1 SQVTM and CDR2 ANQGSEA. CDR3 bases: TGCAGCGTTTGGGACAGTGGCTACACCTTC. This sequence encodes CSVWDSGYTF.